Following are 2 T cell receptor beta chains from one sample sequenced in a study of T cells after yellow fever vaccination. TCRdb recomputed calls from the 5' RACE reads with MiXCR, one row per CDR3 protein. The sample lists about 350,000 distinct CDR3 sequences, roughly 7.5% occurring once. The sample was PBMCs, taken around 45 days after the first yellow fever vaccination. The receptors here all came from a man younger than 30 who received the YFV17D yellow fever vaccine.

The chain recombines TRBV10-3 with TRBJ2-5, with 8 bases that match TRBD2. Germline lookup yields CDR1 ENHRY and CDR2 SYGVKD. CDR3 length equals 18 residues. Losses at the gene ends were 2 bases for V and 5 bases for J; bases not matched to a gene: 16. CDR3 in DNA: TGTGCCATCAGTGAGCCGGCGGGGGGTGCGCTAGAAGACGAGACCCAGTACTTC. Encoded protein: CAISEPAGGALEDETQYF.

This chain connects TRBV19 to TRBJ2-2; D may match TRBD1 or TRBD2 (5 bases each). This CDR3 spans 17 amino acids. Trimming shortened V by 4 bases and J by 4 bases, and 19 bases separated the two germline ends. In germline, CDR1 is LNHDA, CDR2 SQIVND (reference sequence). The CDR3 DNA is TGTGCCAGTAGTACCCTATTAACCGGGGCCACCACCGGGGAGCTGTTTTTT. It encodes CASSTLLTGATTGELFF.